This passage covers 5 T cell receptor beta chains from one sample sequenced in a study of cytomegalovirus exposure and HLA in healthy donors (TCRdb year 2017). Libraries were constructed by the immunoSEQ multiplex PCR assay. For the multiplex PCR, a mixture combining 60 forward primers for TCR Vbeta segments and 13 reverse primers for TCR Jbeta segments was used. Imported from immuneACCESS, the table was reduced by TCRdb to in-frame sequences with V and J called. These copies leave out some clones; in studies compared against another copy, an unresolved V gene accounts for under half, and the cause of the remainder is not known. Within this sample are about 120,000 clones, with roughly 80% of them counted one time only. Of the sample, 2.5% to 3.5% is held by the ten largest clones. The source material was PBMCs. These receptor sequences come from a woman aged 25 to 39 in good health and CMV-seropositive.

The chain carries TRBV5-5 and TRBJ1-4, with TRBD1 matching 10 bases. The CDR3 runs 14 residues. The trim removed 4 bases at V and 7 bases at J, leaving 4 bases unmatched. In germline, CDR1 is SGHKS, CDR2 YYEKEE (reference sequence). The CDR3 DNA follows: TGTGCCAGCAGCCAAGACAGGGGGCGTGAAAAACTGTTTTTT. Translating it yields CASSQDRGREKLFF.

This rearrangement joins TRBV29-1 to TRBJ1-1, with 9 bases lining up with TRBD1. The ends lost 6 bases at V and 4 bases at J; junction bases unmatched: 18. The V gene's germline CDR1 is SQVTM and CDR2 ANQGSEA. This CDR3 has 17 amino acids. The CDR3 bases are TGCAGCGTCCATACCGGGACAGGGAATTCAGGAGGCACTGAAGCTTTCTTT. Translating it yields CSVHTGTGNSGGTEAFF.

This clone was observed a single time. The V gene is TRBV6-1, the J gene TRBJ1-1; D unclear. V was clipped by 1 base and J by 4 bases, with 7 bases between them. Germline loops: CDR1 MNHNS, CDR2 SASEGT. The CDR3 spans 13 residues. CDR3 residues: CASSEVRVTEAFF. The CDR3 DNA reads as TGTGCCAGCAGTGAAGTGAGGGTCACTGAAGCTTTCTTT.

This clone was observed a few times. The V gene is TRBV2, the J gene TRBJ1-2; tentatively, D is TRBD1 (6 bases). CDR3 length equals 13 residues. Germline V gene sequence: CDR1 SNHLY, CDR2 FYNNEI. Between the trimmed V and J ends, which lost 2 bases and 5 bases, there was a span of 9 bases. Here the CDR3 DNA reads TGTGCCAGCAGTGAAACAGGGATGTATGGCTACACCTTC. Its translation is CASSETGMYGYTF. Drawing the rest from reference TRBV2 and TRBJ1-2, the complete variable domain is EPEVTQTPSHQVTQMGQEVILRCVPISNHLYFYWYRQILGQKVEFLVSFYNNEISEKSEIFDDQFSVERPDGSNFTLKIRSTKLEDSAMYFCASSETGMYGYTFGSGTRLTVV.

This sequence joins TRBV6-5 and TRBJ2-7; 7 bases line up with TRBD1. Trimming removed 6 bases from V and 5 bases from J; junction bases left unmatched: 10. Germline values: CDR1 MNHEY, CDR2 SVGAGI. This CDR3 contains 14 residues. As DNA, the CDR3 is TGTGCCAGCAGGAGACAGACAGGGTCCAACGAGCAGTACTTC. As protein: CASRRQTGSNEQYF.